The 9 T cell receptor beta chains below were found in one sample sequenced in a study of blood T cell repertoires in COVID-19 (dated by TCRdb to 2018 to 2021). The protocol used for the library was the immunoSEQ multiplex PCR assay. TCRdb re-hosts the immuneACCESS table, in-frame sequences only. Its copies lack some clones; in the studies checked, an unresolved V gene accounts for under half of them, and the cause for the rest is not known. Within this sample are over 250,000 clones, with more than 75% of them counted one time only. The ten most abundant clones make up under 3% of the sample. Sample: PBMCs or T cells enriched from blood (not recorded which). The origin of the receptors is a woman under 30 who had recovered from COVID-19.

The V gene is TRBV4-1, the J gene TRBJ2-7, with D uncertain. The CDR3 has 13 residues. Germline lookup yields CDR1 MGHRA and CDR2 YSYEKL. V dropped 1 base and J dropped 3 bases, with 7 bases sitting between them. The CDR3: CASSQAPYYEQYF. The CDR3, as DNA: TGCGCCAGCAGCCAAGCTCCCTACTACGAGCAGTACTTC.

The chain employs TRBV5-1 and TRBJ2-2; 7 nucleotides agree with TRBD2. CDR1 and CDR2 (germline): SGHRS, YFSETQ. With 2 bases clipped from V and 4 bases from J, the junction kept 14 bases outside the gene matches. The CDR3 is made up of 18 amino acids. The DNA for the CDR3 is TGCGCCAGCAGCTTAACTAGCGCGGCTGCGTTCGGCACCGGGGAGCTGTTTTTT. This codes for CASSLTSAAAFGTGELFF.

The V call is TRBV2, the J call TRBJ2-2; 10 nucleotides agree with TRBD2. The CDR3 extends over 16 amino acids. CDR1 and CDR2 from the germline V gene are SNHLY and FYNNEI. With V trimmed by 2 bases and J by 4 bases, 4 bases remained unmatched. This CDR3 reads CASSERGLASTGELFF. The DNA of the CDR3 is TGTGCCAGCAGTGAACGGGGACTAGCGTCCACCGGGGAGCTGTTTTTT.

The chain recombines TRBV19 with TRBJ1-2; TRBD1 might be the D (5 bases). The ends were cut back, 9 bases at V and 1 base at J, with 15 bases in the middle. The germline V gene has CDR1 LNHDA and CDR2 SQIVND (reference sequence). This CDR3 has 14 amino acids. The chain's CDR3 is CASRDSPGNYGYTF. The CDR3 bases are TGTGCCAGCCGAGACAGCCCCGGTAACTATGGCTACACCTTC. Full variable domain (missing parts from reference TRBV19 and TRBJ1-2): DGGITQSPKYLFRKEGQNVTLSCEQNLNHDAMYWYRQDPGQGLRLIYYSQIVNDFQKGDIAEGYSVSREKKESFPLTVTSAQKNPTAFYLCASRDSPGNYGYTFGSGTRLTVV.

The rearrangement links TRBV11-3 to TRBJ1-3, with D possibly TRBD1 on 6 matching bases. Germline assignment: CDR1 SGHNT and CDR2 YENEEA. The CDR3 length is 18 residues. Trimming left V 5 bases short and J 0 bases short, with 20 bases between. The CDR3 sequence: CASSLLRRRGASGNTIYF. The CDR3 nucleotides are TGTGCCAGCAGCCTACTCAGGCGTCGGGGGGCCTCTGGAAACACCATATATTTT.

This clone was recorded once. This chain connects TRBV6-5 to TRBJ1-3; 7 nucleotides agree with TRBD1. The CDR3 spans 15 residues. The trim removed 11 bases at V and 0 bases at J, leaving 10 bases unmatched. Germline CDR1 and CDR2: MNHEY and SVGAGI. In nucleotides, the CDR3 is TGTGCCCTCGGAACAGGGGCGAACTCTGGAAACACCATATATTTT. Amino acids: CALGTGANSGNTIYF.

The chain is built from TRBV6-1 and TRBJ2-1; 10 bases map to TRBD2. Looked up from germline, CDR1 is MNHNS and CDR2 is SASEGT. The length of the CDR3 is 16 residues. J gave up 9 bases and V 2 bases, and 10 bases lay outside the gene matches. CDR3 in amino acids: CASSEHRLAGDLEQFF. DNA for the CDR3: TGTGCCAGCAGTGAACATAGGCTAGCGGGAGATCTTGAGCAGTTCTTC.

The chain is built from TRBV4-3 and TRBJ1-6, with 10 bases fitting TRBD1. CDR1 is LGHNA and CDR2 is YSLEER in the germline V gene. There are 15 residues in the CDR3. V shed 0 bases, J shed 9 bases, and the junction held 2 bases outside the gene matches. CDR3 loop: CASSQEWTGGSPLHF. The CDR3 nucleotides read TGCGCCAGCAGCCAAGAATGGACAGGGGGTTCACCCCTCCACTTT.

The CDR3 protein is CASSQTSPYEQYF. The CDR3 bases are TGTGCCAGCAGCCAAACCAGTCCCTACGAGCAGTACTTC. The rearrangement uses TRBV14 and TRBJ2-7, with D unresolved. CDR1 is SGHDN, CDR2 FVKESK, per germline. V lost 2 bases and J 2 bases, leaving 7 bases between the germline ends. The CDR3 runs 13 residues. The whole variable domain, remainder taken from reference TRBV14 and TRBJ2-7, is EAGVTQFPSHSVIEKGQTVTLRCDPISGHDNLYWYRRVMGKEIKFLLHFVKESKQDESGMPNNRFLAERTGGTYSTLKVQPAELEDSGVYFCASSQTSPYEQYFGPGTRLTVT.